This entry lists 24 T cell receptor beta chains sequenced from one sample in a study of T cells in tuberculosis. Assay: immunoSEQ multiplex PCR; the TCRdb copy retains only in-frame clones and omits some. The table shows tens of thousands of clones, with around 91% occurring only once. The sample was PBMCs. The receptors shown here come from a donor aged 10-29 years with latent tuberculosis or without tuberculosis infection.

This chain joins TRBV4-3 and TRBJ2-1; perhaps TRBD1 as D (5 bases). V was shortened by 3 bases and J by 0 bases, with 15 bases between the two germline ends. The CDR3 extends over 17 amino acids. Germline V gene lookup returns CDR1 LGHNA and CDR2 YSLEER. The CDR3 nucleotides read TGCGCCAGCAGCCAGGACGGGCCCCAGGGCTCCTACAATGAGCAGTTCTTC. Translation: CASSQDGPQGSYNEQFF.

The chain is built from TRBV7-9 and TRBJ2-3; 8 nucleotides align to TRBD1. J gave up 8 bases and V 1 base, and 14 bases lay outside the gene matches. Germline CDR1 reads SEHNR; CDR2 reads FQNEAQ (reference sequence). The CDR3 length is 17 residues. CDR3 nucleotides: TGTGCCAGCAGCTTAGGGAAGACAGGGGAAAGTCGTGGTACGCAGTATTTT. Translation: CASSLGKTGESRGTQYF.

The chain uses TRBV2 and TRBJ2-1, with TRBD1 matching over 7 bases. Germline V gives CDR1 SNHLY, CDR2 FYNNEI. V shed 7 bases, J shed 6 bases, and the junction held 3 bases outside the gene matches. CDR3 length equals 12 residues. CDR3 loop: CASTTGFNEQFF. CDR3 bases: TGTGCCAGCACGACAGGGTTCAATGAGCAGTTCTTC.

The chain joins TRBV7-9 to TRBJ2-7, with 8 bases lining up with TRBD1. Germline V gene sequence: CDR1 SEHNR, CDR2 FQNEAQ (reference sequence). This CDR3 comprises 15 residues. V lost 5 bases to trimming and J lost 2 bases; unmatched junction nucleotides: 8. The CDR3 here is CASSTGQGSTYEQYF. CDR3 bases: TGTGCCAGCAGCACCGGACAGGGATCGACCTACGAGCAGTACTTC.

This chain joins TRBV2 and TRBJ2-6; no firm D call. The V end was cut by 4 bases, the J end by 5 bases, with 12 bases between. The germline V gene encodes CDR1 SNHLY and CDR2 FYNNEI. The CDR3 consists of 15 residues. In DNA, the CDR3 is TGTGCCAGCAGTGTGATACAAAGTCGGGCCAACGTCCTGACTTTC. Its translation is CASSVIQSRANVLTF.

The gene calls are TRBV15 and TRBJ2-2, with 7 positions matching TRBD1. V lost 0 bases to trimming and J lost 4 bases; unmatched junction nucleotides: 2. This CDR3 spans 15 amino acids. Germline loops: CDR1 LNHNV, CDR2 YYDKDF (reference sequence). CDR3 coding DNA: TGTGCCACCAGCAGAGAACAGGGGAGCACCGGGGAGCTGTTTTTT. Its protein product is CATSREQGSTGELFF.

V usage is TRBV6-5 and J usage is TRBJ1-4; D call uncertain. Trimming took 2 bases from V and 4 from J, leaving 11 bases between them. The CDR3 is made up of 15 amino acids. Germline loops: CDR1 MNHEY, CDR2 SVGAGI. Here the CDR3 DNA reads TGTGCCAGCAGTTACGCCATGGGCATTAATGAAAAACTGTTTTTT. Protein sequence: CASSYAMGINEKLFF.

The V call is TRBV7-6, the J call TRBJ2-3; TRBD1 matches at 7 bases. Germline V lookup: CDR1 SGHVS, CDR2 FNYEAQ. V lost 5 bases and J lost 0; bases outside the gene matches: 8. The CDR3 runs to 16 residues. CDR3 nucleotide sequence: TGTGCCAGCAGCATAGGGACAGATTATAGCACAGATACGCAGTATTTT. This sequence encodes CASSIGTDYSTDTQYF.

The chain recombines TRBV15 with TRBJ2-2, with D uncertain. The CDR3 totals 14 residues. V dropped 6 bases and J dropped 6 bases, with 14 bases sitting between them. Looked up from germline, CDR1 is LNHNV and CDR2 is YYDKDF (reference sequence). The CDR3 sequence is CATRLTTSAGELFF. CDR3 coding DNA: TGTGCCACCAGGTTAACCACATCCGCCGGGGAGCTGTTTTTT.

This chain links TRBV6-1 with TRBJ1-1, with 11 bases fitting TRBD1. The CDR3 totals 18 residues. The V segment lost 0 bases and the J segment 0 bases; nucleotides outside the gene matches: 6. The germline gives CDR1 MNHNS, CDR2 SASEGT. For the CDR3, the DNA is TGTGCCAGCAGTGAAGCTGGGACAGGGGGTAGCTTGAACACTGAAGCTTTCTTT. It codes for CASSEAGTGGSLNTEAFF.

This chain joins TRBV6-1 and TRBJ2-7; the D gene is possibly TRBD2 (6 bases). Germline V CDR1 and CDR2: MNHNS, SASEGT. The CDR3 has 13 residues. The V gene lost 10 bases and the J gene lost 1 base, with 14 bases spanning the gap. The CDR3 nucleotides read TGTGCCACCAAAGCGGGCGCATCCTACGAGCAGTACTTC. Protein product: CATKAGASYEQYF.

In DNA form, the CDR3 reads TGTGCCAGCAGTGAAGGACGGAGCTCCTACGAGCAGTACTTC. It specifies CASSEGRSSYEQYF. The chain employs TRBV2 and TRBJ2-7; D is undetermined. CDR3 length: 14 amino acids. The germline V and J ends were trimmed by 1 base and 0 bases, with 7 bases remaining between them. Looked up from germline, CDR1 is SNHLY and CDR2 is FYNNEI.

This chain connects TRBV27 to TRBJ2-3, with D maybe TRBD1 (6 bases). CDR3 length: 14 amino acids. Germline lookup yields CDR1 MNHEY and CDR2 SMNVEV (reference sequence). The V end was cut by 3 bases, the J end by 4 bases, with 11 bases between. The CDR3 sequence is CASSFRTVADTQYF. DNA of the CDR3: TGTGCCAGCAGTTTTAGGACAGTTGCAGATACGCAGTATTTT.

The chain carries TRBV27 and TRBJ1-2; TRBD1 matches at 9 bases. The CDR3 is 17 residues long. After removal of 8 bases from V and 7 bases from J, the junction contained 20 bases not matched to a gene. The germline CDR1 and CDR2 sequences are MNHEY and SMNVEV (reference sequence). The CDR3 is CASAASTGGPSSGGYTF. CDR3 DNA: TGTGCCAGCGCGGCAAGCACAGGGGGCCCCTCGAGTGGTGGCTACACCTTC.

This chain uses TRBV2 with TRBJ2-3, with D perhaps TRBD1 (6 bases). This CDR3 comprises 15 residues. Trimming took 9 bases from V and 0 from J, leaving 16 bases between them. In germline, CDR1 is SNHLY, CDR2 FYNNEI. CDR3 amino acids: CARGTPVPSTDTQYF. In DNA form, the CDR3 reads TGTGCCAGAGGGACACCCGTCCCTAGCACAGATACGCAGTATTTT. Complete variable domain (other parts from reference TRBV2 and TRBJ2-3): EPEVTQTPSHQVTQMGQEVILRCVPISNHLYFYWYRQILGQKVEFLVSFYNNEISEKSEIFDDQFSVERPDGSNFTLKIRSTKLEDSAMYFCARGTPVPSTDTQYFGPGTRLTVL.

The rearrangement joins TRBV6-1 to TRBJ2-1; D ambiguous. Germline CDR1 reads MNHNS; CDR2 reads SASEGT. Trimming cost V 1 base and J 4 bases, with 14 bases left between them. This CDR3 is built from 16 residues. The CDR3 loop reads CASSEDGSAPYNEQFF. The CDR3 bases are TGTGCCAGCAGTGAAGACGGAAGCGCCCCTTACAATGAGCAGTTCTTC.

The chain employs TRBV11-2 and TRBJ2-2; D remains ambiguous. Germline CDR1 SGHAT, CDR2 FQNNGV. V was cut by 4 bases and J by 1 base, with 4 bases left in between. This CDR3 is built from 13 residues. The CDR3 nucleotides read TGTGCCAGCAGCTCCCAGAACACCGGGGAGCTGTTTTTT. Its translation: CASSSQNTGELFF.

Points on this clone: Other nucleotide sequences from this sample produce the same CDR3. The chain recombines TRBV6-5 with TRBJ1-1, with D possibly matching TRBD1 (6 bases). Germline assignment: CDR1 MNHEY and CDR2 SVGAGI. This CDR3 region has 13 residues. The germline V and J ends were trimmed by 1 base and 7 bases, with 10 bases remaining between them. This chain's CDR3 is CASSYFSDSEAFF. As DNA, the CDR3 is TGTGCCAGCAGTTACTTTTCGGACAGTGAAGCTTTCTTT.

The CDR3 nucleotides are TGTGCCAGCATTCGAACAGGGTGGTTGGCATATGGCTACACCTTC. This sequence encodes CASIRTGWLAYGYTF. This chain connects TRBV6-1 to TRBJ1-2; a possible D gene is TRBD1 (6 bases). CDR3 length equals 15 residues. Germline assignment: CDR1 MNHNS and CDR2 SASEGT. V was shortened by 7 bases and J by 5 bases, with 20 bases between the two germline ends.

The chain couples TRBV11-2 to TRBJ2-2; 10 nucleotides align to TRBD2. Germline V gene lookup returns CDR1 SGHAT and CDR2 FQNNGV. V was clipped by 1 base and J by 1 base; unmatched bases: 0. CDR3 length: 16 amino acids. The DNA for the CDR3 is TGTGCCAGCAGCTTAGTAGCGGGGGGGAACACCGGGGAGCTGTTTTTT. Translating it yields CASSLVAGGNTGELFF.

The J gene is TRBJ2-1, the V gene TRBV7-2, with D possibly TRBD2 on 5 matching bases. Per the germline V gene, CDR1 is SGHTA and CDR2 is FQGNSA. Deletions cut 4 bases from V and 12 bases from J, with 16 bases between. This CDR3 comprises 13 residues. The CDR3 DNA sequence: TGTGCCAGCAGCTCCGGACCCCCACGGGGGCAGTTCTTC. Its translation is CASSSGPPRGQFF.

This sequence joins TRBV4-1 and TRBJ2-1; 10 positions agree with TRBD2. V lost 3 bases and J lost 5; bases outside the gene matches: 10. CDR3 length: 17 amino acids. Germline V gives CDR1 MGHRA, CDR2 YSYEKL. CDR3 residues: CASSHEKRGGWDNEQFF. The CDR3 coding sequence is TGCGCCAGCAGCCACGAAAAGCGGGGGGGCTGGGACAATGAGCAGTTCTTC.

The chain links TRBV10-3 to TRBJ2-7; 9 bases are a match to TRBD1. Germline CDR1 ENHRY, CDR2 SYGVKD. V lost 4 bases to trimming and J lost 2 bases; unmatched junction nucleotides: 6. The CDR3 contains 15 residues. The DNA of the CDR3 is TGTGCCATCAGTGGGGGACAGGGCAGAACCTACGAGCAGTACTTC. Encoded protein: CAISGGQGRTYEQYF.

In nucleotides, the CDR3 is TGTGCCAGCAGCTTCAGAAAGAGCGGGGGAGATCAAGAGACCCAGTACTTC. The encoded protein is CASSFRKSGGDQETQYF. This chain joins TRBV5-6 and TRBJ2-5, with TRBD2 matching 8 bases. The V and J ends lost 2 bases and 2 bases, in that order; junction bases with no gene match: 11. The germline CDR1 and CDR2 sequences are SGHDT and YYEEEE. CDR3 length equals 17 residues.